This T cell receptor (beta chain) was obtained from a study of T-cell reconstitution after alpha-beta-depleted transplantation in children. Unique molecular identifiers tagged the TCRbeta library. From the PCR reads, TCRdb called clonotypes with MiXCR, one entry per CDR3 protein. The data contain about 440,000 distinct CDR3 sequences, roughly two fifths of them singletons. The clonotype comes from a girl aged 2-10 years with aplastic anemia, due to receive a stem cell transplant. The sequencing used PBMCs, collected before TCRalphabeta/CD19-depleted stem cell transplant.

The CDR3 sequence: CASSVVSPQIAEPYEQYF. The CDR3 region has the DNA TGTGCCAGCAGCGTAGTTTCCCCCCAGATAGCGGAGCCATACGAGCAGTACTTC. The rearrangement uses TRBV9 and TRBJ2-7; a weak D match, TRBD2 (6 bases). CDR1 is SGDLS and CDR2 is YYNGEE in the germline V gene. CDR3 length: 18 amino acids. V lost 0 bases, J lost 4 bases, and 23 bases lay in between.